Here is one T cell receptor beta chain with its context. In TCRdb, the RT-PCR reads were re-called with MiXCR into one record per CDR3 protein. The profile shows about 200,000 distinct CDR3 sequences, approximately 41% of them singletons. These data belong to a study of patients and donors after allogeneic stem cell transplantation. The CDR3 has 15 amino acids. With V trimmed by 4 bases and J by 7 bases, 6 bases remained unmatched. CDR1 and CDR2 from the germline V gene are LGHDT and YNNKEL (reference sequence). The TCR comes from a human donor who was either an allogeneic HSCT recipient or a stem cell or donor lymphocyte infusion donor (not recorded which). It is not recorded whose cells these are; they may come from a transplant donor. The chain uses TRBV3-1 and TRBJ2-1; TRBD2 agrees at 11 bases. Sequencing was carried out using blood, either unsorted or a sorted T cell fraction (not recorded which). CDR3 sequence reads: CASSRTSGYGNEQFF. Here the CDR3 DNA reads TGTGCCAGCAGCCGGACTAGCGGGTATGGGAATGAGCAGTTCTTC.